These 25 T cell receptor beta chains were sequenced from one sample in a study of OX40 agonist ivuxolimab in advanced cancers. Produced via immunoSEQ multiplex PCR; TCRdb's table is partial and in-frame only. The sample carries around 73,000 clones, around 89% recorded once. This material consisted of CD4+ or CD8+ T cells sorted from blood, taken in a trial of the OX40 agonist ivuxolimab. These receptors were taken from an adult with an advanced solid tumor such as melanoma, head and neck, liver or kidney cancer.

The chain is built from TRBV13 and TRBJ2-5; 7 bases align to TRBD2. The closer fit of TRBJ2-7 to the DNA end suggests the J call may be wrong. This CDR3 has 14 amino acids. CDR1 is PRHDT and CDR2 is FYEKMQ in the germline V gene (reference sequence). This CDR3 reads CASSFPGGGYEQYF. DNA of the CDR3: TGTGCCAGCAGCTTTCCGGGGGGAGGCTACGAGCAGTACTTC.

The chain carries TRBV18 and TRBJ2-1, with 13 nucleotides matching TRBD2. The CDR3 runs to 20 residues. CDR1 is KGHSH and CDR2 is LQKENI in the germline V gene. Trimming cost V 0 bases and J 6 bases; bases outside gene matches: 14. The CDR3 spells CASSPPGSLGLAGISNEQFF. CDR3 bases: TGTGCCAGCTCACCACCTGGTTCGTTGGGACTAGCGGGAATAAGCAATGAGCAGTTCTTC.

In its sample, this clone was seen a few times. The gene calls are TRBV9 and TRBJ1-2, with TRBD1 identical over 7 bases. From germline, CDR1 is SGDLS and CDR2 YYNGEE. The CDR3 contains 14 residues. Losses at the gene ends were 3 bases for V and 5 bases for J; bases not matched to a gene: 7. The DNA of the CDR3 is TGTGCCAGCAGCGGCGGGACAGCCGGTTATGGCTACACCTTC. Translated: CASSGGTAGYGYTF. The full variable domain, its missing parts supplied by reference TRBV9 and TRBJ1-2, is DSGVTQTPKHLITATGQRVTLRCSPRSGDLSVYWYQQSLDQGLQFLIQYYNGEERAKGNILERFSAQQFPDLHSELNLSSLELGDSALYFCASSGGTAGYGYTFGSGTRLTVV.

The chain links TRBV11-2 to TRBJ2-1; 7 nucleotides agree with TRBD2. V was clipped by 7 bases and J by 5 bases; unmatched bases: 11. This CDR3 has 15 amino acids. The V gene's germline CDR1 is SGHAT and CDR2 FQNNGV. The CDR3 loop is CASTELGTINNEQFF. The CDR3 DNA reads as TGTGCCAGCACCGAGCTCGGGACTATAAACAATGAGCAGTTCTTC.

The chain is built from TRBV27 and TRBJ1-1, with TRBD1 matching 8 bases. The CDR3 sequence is 15 residues long. Losses at the gene ends were 0 bases for V and 6 bases for J; bases not matched to a gene: 6. From germline, CDR1 is MNHEY and CDR2 SMNVEV (reference sequence). The CDR3 reads CASSLSRQGKPEAFF. The CDR3 DNA sequence: TGTGCCAGCAGTTTATCAAGACAGGGGAAACCTGAAGCTTTCTTT.

J is TRBJ2-2 and V is TRBV9; 7 bases align to TRBD2. The CDR3 consists of 15 residues. V lost 0 bases, J lost 6 bases, and 5 bases stayed unmatched. Germline V lookup: CDR1 SGDLS, CDR2 YYNGEE. The CDR3 here is CASSVEGGGSGELFF. The DNA for the CDR3 is TGTGCCAGCAGCGTAGAAGGCGGGGGTTCCGGGGAGCTGTTTTTT.

The V call is TRBV29-1, the J call TRBJ2-2; tentative D call: TRBD2 (6 bases). CDR3 length: 13 residues. The V gene lost 6 bases and the J gene lost 1 base, with 9 bases spanning the gap. Germline loops: CDR1 SQVTM, CDR2 ANQGSEA. CDR3 in DNA: TGCAGCGTGGGGGACTGGAACACCGGGGAGCTGTTTTTT. Residues: CSVGDWNTGELFF.

The rearrangement joins TRBV9 to TRBJ2-2; D may match TRBD1 or TRBD2 (6 bases each). CDR3 length: 15 amino acids. The V and J ends lost 3 bases and 6 bases respectively, with 15 bases between them. The germline V gene encodes CDR1 SGDLS and CDR2 YYNGEE. The CDR3 region has the DNA TGTGCCAGCAGCGCGCGGGACCAGGGGTCCGGGGAGCTGTTTTTT. This gives the protein CASSARDQGSGELFF.

V and J are TRBV19 and TRBJ2-1; no reliable D call. The V gene lost 3 bases and the J gene lost 0 bases, with 9 bases spanning the gap. Per the germline V gene, CDR1 is LNHDA and CDR2 is SQIVND (reference sequence). The length of the CDR3 is 15 residues. CDR3 residues: CASSIDGDSYNEQFF. CDR3 DNA: TGTGCCAGTAGTATCGACGGCGACTCCTACAATGAGCAGTTCTTC.

The gene calls are TRBV7-9 and TRBJ2-3; D gene uncertain. Trimming took 6 bases from V and 10 from J, leaving 14 bases between them. The CDR3 is 12 amino acids. CDR1 and CDR2 from the germline V gene are SEHNR and FQNEAQ (reference sequence). The chain's CDR3 is CASSLSLESQYF. The CDR3 DNA is TGTGCCAGCAGTCTTAGTCTAGAATCGCAGTATTTT.

J is TRBJ1-1 and V is TRBV5-1; no reliable D call. The CDR3 runs 13 residues. Germline V lookup: CDR1 SGHRS, CDR2 YFSETQ. V lost 0 bases to trimming and J lost 5 bases, with 8 bases between them. For the CDR3, the DNA is TGCGCCAGCAGCTTGGGCGAAGGGACTGAAGCTTTCTTT. It encodes CASSLGEGTEAFF. The whole variable domain, filled in from reference TRBV5-1 and TRBJ1-1, reads KAGVTQTPRYLIKTRGQQVTLSCSPISGHRSVSWYQQTPGQGLQFLFEYFSETQRNKGNFPGRFSGRQFSNSRSEMNVSTLELGDSALYLCASSLGEGTEAFFGQGTRLTVV.

This chain connects TRBV14 to TRBJ2-1; 7 bases align to TRBD1. CDR3 size: 15 residues. The J segment lost 4 bases and the V segment lost 5 bases, leaving 8 bases of the junction unmatched. In germline, CDR1 is SGHDN, CDR2 FVKESK. CDR3 sequence (DNA): TGTGCCAGCAGCTTCCGGGACAGCCTTTACAATGAGCAGTTCTTC. This sequence encodes CASSFRDSLYNEQFF.

This rearrangement joins TRBV5-4 to TRBJ2-5; TRBD2 agrees at 9 bases. This CDR3 contains 16 residues. The germline CDR1 and CDR2 sequences are SGHNT and YYREEE (reference sequence). V trimming: 1 base; J trimming: 1 base; junction bases outside the gene matches: 5. In nucleotides, the CDR3 is TGTGCCAGCAGCTTGCCGGCTAGCGGGATCCAAGAGACCCAGTACTTC. This encodes CASSLPASGIQETQYF.

The rearrangement links TRBV19 to TRBJ1-2; 10 bases agree with TRBD1. Germline V CDR1 and CDR2: LNHDA, SQIVND (reference sequence). This CDR3 is built from 19 residues. The ends lost 10 bases at V and 7 bases at J; junction bases unmatched: 27. The CDR3 nucleotides are TGTGCCAACTCTAGAACCGACTGGCCGGGACAGGGGTACGATGGTGGCTACACCTTC. Translation: CANSRTDWPGQGYDGGYTF.

This chain joins TRBV13 and TRBJ2-5; possible D gene TRBD1, 6 bases. Germline CDR1 reads PRHDT; CDR2 reads FYEKMQ (reference sequence). The CDR3 is made up of 11 amino acids. The germline V and J ends were trimmed by 5 bases and 5 bases, with 6 bases remaining between them. The CDR3 sequence is CASSQGETQYF. DNA of the CDR3: TGTGCCAGCAGCCAGGGGGAGACCCAGTACTTC.

The gene calls are TRBV6-1 and TRBJ1-5; D not resolved. V lost 2 bases, J lost 3 bases, and 8 bases lay in between. The germline V gene has CDR1 MNHNS and CDR2 SASEGT. The CDR3 loop spans 14 amino acids. The CDR3 DNA reads TGTGCCAGCAGTGAATTGGGTACCAATCAGCCCCAGCATTTT. Translation gives CASSELGTNQPQHF.

As DNA, the CDR3 is TGTGCCAGCAGCTTAGTGAGTAATCAGCCCCAGCATTTT. Protein sequence: CASSLVSNQPQHF. The chain links TRBV11-2 to TRBJ1-5, with unresolved D. The CDR3 extends over 13 amino acids. Deletions cut 1 base from V and 4 bases from J, with 5 bases between. In germline, CDR1 is SGHAT, CDR2 FQNNGV.

The V gene is TRBV11-3, the J gene TRBJ2-7, with D possibly TRBD1 on 6 matching bases. Germline CDR1 reads SGHNT; CDR2 reads YENEEA. Between the trimmed V and J ends, which lost 5 bases and 0 bases, there was a span of 14 bases. CDR3 size: 15 residues. This chain's CDR3 is CASSPSGANSYEQYF. The CDR3 DNA is TGTGCCAGCAGCCCCTCAGGGGCGAACTCCTACGAGCAGTACTTC. The full variable domain, completed using reference TRBV11-3 and TRBJ2-7, is EAGVVQSPRYKIIEKKQPVAFWCNPISGHNTLYWYLQNLGQGPELLIRYENEEAVDDSQLPKDRFSAERLKGVDSTLKIQPAELGDSAVYLCASSPSGANSYEQYFGPGTRLTVT.

The chain employs TRBV19 and TRBJ2-7; TRBD1 matches at 7 bases. Germline CDR1 LNHDA, CDR2 SQIVND (reference sequence). The CDR3 is 14 residues long. Trimming at V came to 1 base and at J to 2 bases, leaving 2 bases not matched to a gene. CDR3 sequence (DNA): TGTGCCAGTAGTATAGGGACAGGTCCCTACGAGCAGTACTTC. This gives the protein CASSIGTGPYEQYF.

This clone was observed a single time. The V and J genes are TRBV9 and TRBJ2-3; the match to TRBD2 covers 8 bases. The CDR3 is 16 residues long. The V gene's germline CDR1 is SGDLS and CDR2 YYNGEE. V was pared by 1 base and J by 3 bases, with 7 bases of the junction left unmatched. CDR3 nucleotide sequence: TGTGCCAGCAGCGTACGAGGGAGCGGGGGAACAGATACGCAGTATTTT. Translating gives CASSVRGSGGTDTQYF.

V and J are TRBV6-5 and TRBJ2-7; D remains ambiguous. CDR3 size: 13 residues. CDR1 is MNHEY and CDR2 is SVGAGI in the germline V gene. Trimming stripped 2 bases from V and 3 bases from J, with 8 bases between. CDR3 sequence reads: CASSYDNHYEQYF. The CDR3 coding sequence is TGTGCCAGCAGTTACGACAACCACTACGAGCAGTACTTC.

This rearrangement joins TRBV2 to TRBJ1-2; a weak D match, TRBD1 (5 bases). Germline CDR1 reads SNHLY; CDR2 reads FYNNEI. The CDR3 totals 13 residues. Deletions cut 8 bases from V and 3 bases from J, with 13 bases between. CDR3 DNA sequence: TGTGCCAGCCCCACGGGGGGGGACTATGGCTACACCTTC. It yields the protein CASPTGGDYGYTF.

The rearrangement uses TRBV19 and TRBJ2-7, with TRBD1 identical over 9 bases. V dropped 3 bases and J dropped 5; count of bases not matched to a gene: 2. The CDR3 runs 13 residues. Germline V CDR1 and CDR2: LNHDA, SQIVND (reference sequence). This CDR3 reads CASSIGTGNEQYF. In DNA, the CDR3 is TGTGCCAGTAGTATCGGGACAGGGAACGAGCAGTACTTC. The full variable domain, its missing parts supplied by reference TRBV19 and TRBJ2-7, is DGGITQSPKYLFRKEGQNVTLSCEQNLNHDAMYWYRQDPGQGLRLIYYSQIVNDFQKGDIAEGYSVSREKKESFPLTVTSAQKNPTAFYLCASSIGTGNEQYFGPGTRLTVT.

The chain employs TRBV5-4 and TRBJ1-3; D is perhaps TRBD1 (5 bases). V lost 5 bases to trimming and J lost 4 bases, with 7 bases between them. Germline CDR1 is SGHNT and CDR2 is YYREEE (reference sequence). The CDR3 has 12 amino acids. CDR3 sequence (DNA): TGTGCCAGCAGAGGGGACGGAAACACCATATATTTT. Protein sequence: CASRGDGNTIYF.

J is TRBJ2-3 and V is TRBV9; D may match TRBD1 or TRBD2 (5 bases each). V lost 4 bases, J lost 0 bases, and 12 bases lay in between. Germline CDR1 SGDLS, CDR2 YYNGEE. The CDR3 runs 15 residues. The CDR3 DNA sequence: TGTGCCAGCAGCTTTTGGGACGGTAGCACAGATACGCAGTATTTT. Amino acid sequence: CASSFWDGSTDTQYF. Based on the CDR3 plus reference TRBV9 and TRBJ2-3, the full variable domain is DSGVTQTPKHLITATGQRVTLRCSPRSGDLSVYWYQQSLDQGLQFLIQYYNGEERAKGNILERFSAQQFPDLHSELNLSSLELGDSALYFCASSFWDGSTDTQYFGPGTRLTVL.